This TCR beta chain was retrieved from a study of T cell responses to AZD1222 COVID-19 vaccine. The method was immunoSEQ multiplex PCR; TCRdb's version includes in-frame clones alone and lacks a portion of them. The table includes about 53,000 clones, 65% to 85% detected once. Concerning this clone itself: Its cognate antigen is unknown.

The V end lost 0 bases, the J end lost 5 bases, and 10 bases lay between the germline ends. This CDR3 is built from 14 residues. Germline V lookup: CDR1 SGHAT, CDR2 FQNNGV. Overall study results and limits: Clonal diversity was possibly underestimated, and white British individuals and females predominated among donors.

The material was peripheral blood, obtained on day 0 of AZD1222 vaccination. The clonotype was recovered from an adult in good health. The rearrangement uses TRBV11-2 and TRBJ1-2; no reliable D call. The CDR3 loop is CASSLDRVSYGYTF. As DNA, the CDR3 is TGTGCCAGCAGCTTAGATAGGGTTTCATATGGCTACACCTTC.